This T cell receptor (beta chain) was retrieved from a study of blood T cell repertoires in COVID-19. The CDR3 consists of 15 residues. CDR1 is MGHDK, CDR2 SYGVNS, per germline. The trim removed 1 base at V and 2 bases at J, leaving 4 bases unmatched. Authors' methods: The authors estimated nucleated cell counts from reference gene primer amplification. Clones were read by immunoSEQ multiplex PCR, and TCRdb kept only the in-frame ones, dropping some. The V and J calls and clone size were taken over from that table, and D and trimming were inferred from the DNA. Among around 440,000 clones listed, more than 70% were seen once.

V and J are TRBV25-1 and TRBJ1-1, with TRBD1 matching over 7 bases. The material sequenced was peripheral blood. The receptor was isolated from a woman between 45 and 65 years old with COVID-19, enrolled during active disease. The CDR3 DNA is TGTGCCAGCAGTGAATGGGACAGAAGTAACACTGAAGCTTTCTTT. It translates to CASSEWDRSNTEAFF.